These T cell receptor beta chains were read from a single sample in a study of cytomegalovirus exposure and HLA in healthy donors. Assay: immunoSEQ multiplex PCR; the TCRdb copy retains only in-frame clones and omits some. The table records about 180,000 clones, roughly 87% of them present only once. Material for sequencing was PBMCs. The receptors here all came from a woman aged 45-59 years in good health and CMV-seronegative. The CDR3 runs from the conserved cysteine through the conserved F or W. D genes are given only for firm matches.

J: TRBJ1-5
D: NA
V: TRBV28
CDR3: CASRLLGGLFNQPQHF

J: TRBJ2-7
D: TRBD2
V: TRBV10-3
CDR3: CAISELAGANEQYF

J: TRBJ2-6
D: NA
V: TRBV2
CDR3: CASRIQGGVLTF

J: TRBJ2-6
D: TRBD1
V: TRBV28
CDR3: CASGQGGTGTGGANVLTF

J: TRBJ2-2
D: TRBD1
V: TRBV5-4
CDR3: CASSLDSGTGGTGELFF

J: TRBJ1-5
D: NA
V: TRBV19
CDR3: CASSRIPGGNQPQHF

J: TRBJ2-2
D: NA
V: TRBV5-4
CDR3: CASSLGGPDTGELFF

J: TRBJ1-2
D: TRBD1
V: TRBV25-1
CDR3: CASSGQDRDYGYTF

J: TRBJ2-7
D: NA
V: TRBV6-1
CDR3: CASVGRQGGFEQYF

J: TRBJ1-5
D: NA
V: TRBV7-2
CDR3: CASRTRDIGTQPQHF

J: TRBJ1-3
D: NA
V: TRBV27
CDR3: CASKAEPGNTIYF

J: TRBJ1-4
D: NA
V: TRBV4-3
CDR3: CASSQAGSNEKLFF

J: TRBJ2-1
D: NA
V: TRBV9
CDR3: CASSDRPADSLNNEQFF

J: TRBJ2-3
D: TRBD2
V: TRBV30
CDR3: CASKGGGAGDTQYF

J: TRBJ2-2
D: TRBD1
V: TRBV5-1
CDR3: CASSLTAAGGYTGELFF

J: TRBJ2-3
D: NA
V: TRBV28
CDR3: CASSSREFSDTQYF

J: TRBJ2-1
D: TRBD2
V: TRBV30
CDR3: CAWTVGGEQFF

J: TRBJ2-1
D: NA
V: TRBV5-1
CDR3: CASSGGEQFF

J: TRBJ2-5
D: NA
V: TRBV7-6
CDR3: CASSLNLGDAMETQYF

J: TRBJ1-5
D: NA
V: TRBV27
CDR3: CASSLFGEISNQPQHF